This T cell receptor (beta chain) was captured in a study of neurological immune-mediated disorders (dated 2019 in TCRdb). A note on the overall study: Using UMI-based sequencing, the study compared peripheral blood TCR-beta repertoires from patients with HTLV-I-associated myelopathy (HAM/TSP), patients with multiple sclerosis, and healthy controls. Longitudinal samples, technical triplicates and paired sorted CD4+ and CD8+ T-cell subsets, alongside PBMC samples, were included among the roughly 110 TCR-beta libraries. The cohort was made up of 65 to 75 subjects, consisting of roughly 14 HAM/TSP patients, some 35 multiple sclerosis patients and around 20 healthy controls.

Results and caveats for the whole study, not just this receptor: TCR clonal expansion was greatest in HAM/TSP patients and smallest in MS patients, who ranked below even healthy controls. No identical CDR3 amino acid sequences were found to be shared among expanded clones across subjects, suggesting that TCR-beta repertoires were private in all groups.

cDNA was synthesized by template-switch 5'RACE using a primer with a 10-nucleotide random unique molecular identifier that tagged each TCR transcript. Over 180 million TCR-beta sequences, covering 15-18 subjects, were produced in each sequencing run. The RNeasy kit was used for extraction of total RNA. Using the KAPA Real-time Library Amplification kit, TCR-beta VDJ regions were amplified with primers for the TCR constant region and the 5'RACE anchor. Sample indexes and Illumina adaptors were added in a first PCR, and a second PCR then increased library yield. The roughly 650 bp TCR product was size-selected on a 2% E-gel SizeSelection system after Ampure bead purification. Before pooling, library quality was assessed on a Bioanalyzer, concentration was determined with Qubit, and library quantification was performed with the Kapa Library Quantification kit. Paired-end 2 x 150 bp sequencing of the libraries was performed on an Illumina HiSeq 2500. To increase sequence diversity, about 25-31% phiX was spiked into each library pool. As for the original processing: Quality-filtered reads were processed with the UMI-based MiGEC pipeline, and over 85% of raw TCR sequences were removed by the MiGEC pipeline during error correction. IMGT germline references were used for aligning VDJ genes, and each clonotype was defined as a unique CDR3 amino acid sequence together with its V-J genes. Clonal expansion, Shannon diversity and CDR3 relatedness were evaluated with VDJtools (CalcPairwiseDistances, ClusterSamples), while phylogenetic trees were built in CLCbio workbench. Expanded clones were defined as having at least 8 unique UMIs, based on coefficient-of-variation modelling across technical triplicates. The raw public reads went through TCRdb reprocessing: fastp at Q25, MiXCR clone calling, in-frame beta chains kept. Rows merge per CDR3 protein into single entries with the most common DNA and genes. TCRdb's processing, not the authors', yielded these V and J calls. The sample table records tens of thousands of distinct CDR3 sequences; about a tenth of these occur just once. The top ten constitute roughly 6.6% of the sample.

Via the germline V gene (reference sequence), CDR1 is DFQATT and CDR2 SNEGSKA. V is pared back by 0 bases and J by 3 bases, with 12 bases lying between the germline termini. The CDR3 holds 14 amino acids from the cysteine to the phenylalanine. The CDR3 DNA has 42 bases and is translated from base 1. This clonotype was seen ten or more times. Its antigen is still unknown. No much larger clone exists at a distance of one base, and base qualities are not known. Libraries from unsorted PBMCs were made from 2 million PBMCs kept in RNAlater at -80 degrees C until RNA extraction. Peripheral blood was subjected to Ficoll-Hypaque density gradient centrifugation to isolate PBMCs, which were then cryopreserved in liquid nitrogen.

Sample: PBMCs. The sequence joins TRBV20-1 to TRBJ2-7; the D gene assignment is ambiguous. The receptor's source is a woman under 40 with HTLV-1-associated myelopathy (HAM/TSP). The DNA reads TGCAGTGCTAGAGACTCCCGGCTAGACTACGAGCAGTACTTC. Translated, this is CSARDSRLDYEQYF.